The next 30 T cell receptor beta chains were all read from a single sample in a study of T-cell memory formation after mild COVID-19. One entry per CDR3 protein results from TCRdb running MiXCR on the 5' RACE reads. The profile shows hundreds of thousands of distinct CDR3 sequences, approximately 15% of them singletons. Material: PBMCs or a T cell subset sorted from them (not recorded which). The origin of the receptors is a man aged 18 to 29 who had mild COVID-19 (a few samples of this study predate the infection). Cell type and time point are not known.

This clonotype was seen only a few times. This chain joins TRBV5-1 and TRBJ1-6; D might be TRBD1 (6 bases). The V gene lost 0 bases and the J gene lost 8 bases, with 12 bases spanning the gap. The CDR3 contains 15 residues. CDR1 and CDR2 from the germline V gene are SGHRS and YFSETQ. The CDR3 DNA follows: TGCGCCAGCAGCTTGGAGCAGGGGCCCTATTCACCCCTCCACTTT. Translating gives CASSLEQGPYSPLHF.

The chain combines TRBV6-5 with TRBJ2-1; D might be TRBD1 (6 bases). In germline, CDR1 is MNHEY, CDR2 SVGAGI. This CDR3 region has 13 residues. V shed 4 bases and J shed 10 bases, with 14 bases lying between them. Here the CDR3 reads CASSSPWTDEQFF. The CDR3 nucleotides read TGTGCCAGCAGTTCCCCTTGGACAGACGAGCAGTTCTTC.

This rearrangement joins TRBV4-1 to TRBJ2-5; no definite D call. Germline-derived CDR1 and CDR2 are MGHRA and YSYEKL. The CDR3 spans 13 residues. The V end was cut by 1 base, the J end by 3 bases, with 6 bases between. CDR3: CASSQATKETQYF. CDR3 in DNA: TGCGCCAGCAGCCAAGCAACGAAAGAGACCCAGTACTTC.

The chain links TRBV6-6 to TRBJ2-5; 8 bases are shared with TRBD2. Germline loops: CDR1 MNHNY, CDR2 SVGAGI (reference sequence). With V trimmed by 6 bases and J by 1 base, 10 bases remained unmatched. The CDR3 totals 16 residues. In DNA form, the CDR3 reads TGTGCCAGCAGCGCGGGACTAGGAAACCTCCAAGAGACCCAGTACTTC. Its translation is CASSAGLGNLQETQYF.

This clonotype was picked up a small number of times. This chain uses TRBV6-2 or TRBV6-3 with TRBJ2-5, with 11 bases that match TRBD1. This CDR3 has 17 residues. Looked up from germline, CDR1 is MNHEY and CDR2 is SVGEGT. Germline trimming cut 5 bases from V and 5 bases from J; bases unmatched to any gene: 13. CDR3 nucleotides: TGTGCCAGCAGTACCCCGGACAGGGGGCCGTGGGAGGAGACCCAGTACTTC. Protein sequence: CASSTPDRGPWEETQYF.

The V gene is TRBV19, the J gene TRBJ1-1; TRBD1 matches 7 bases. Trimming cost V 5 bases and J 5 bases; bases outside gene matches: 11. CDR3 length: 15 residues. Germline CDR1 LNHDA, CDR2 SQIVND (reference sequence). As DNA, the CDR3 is TGTGCCAGTAGTGAAGCAGGGGGTGGATTAACTGAAGCTTTCTTT. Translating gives CASSEAGGGLTEAFF. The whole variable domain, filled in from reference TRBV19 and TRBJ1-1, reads DGGITQSPKYLFRKEGQNVTLSCEQNLNHDAMYWYRQDPGQGLRLIYYSQIVNDFQKGDIAEGYSVSREKKESFPLTVTSAQKNPTAFYLCASSEAGGGLTEAFFGQGTRLTVV.

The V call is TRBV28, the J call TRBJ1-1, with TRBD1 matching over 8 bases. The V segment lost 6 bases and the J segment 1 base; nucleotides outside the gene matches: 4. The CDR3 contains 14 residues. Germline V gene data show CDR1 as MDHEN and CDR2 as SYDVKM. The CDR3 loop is CASRPGGPNTEAFF. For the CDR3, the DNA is TGTGCCAGCAGACCAGGGGGCCCGAACACTGAAGCTTTCTTT.

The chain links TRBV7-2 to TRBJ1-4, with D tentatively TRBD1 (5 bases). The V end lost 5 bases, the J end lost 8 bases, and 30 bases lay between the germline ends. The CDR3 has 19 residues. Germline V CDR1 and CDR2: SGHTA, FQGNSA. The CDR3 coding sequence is TGTGCCAGCAGCGCCTCTCTCCCTGGGACCGCCGCGAGGGGCGAAAAACTGTTTTTT. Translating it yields CASSASLPGTAARGEKLFF.

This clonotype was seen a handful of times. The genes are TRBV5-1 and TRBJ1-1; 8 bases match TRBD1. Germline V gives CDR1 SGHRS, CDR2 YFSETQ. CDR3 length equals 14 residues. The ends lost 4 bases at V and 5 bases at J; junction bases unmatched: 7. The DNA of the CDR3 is TGCGCCAGCAGCGGGACAGGTTTTTCGACTGAAGCTTTCTTT. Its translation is CASSGTGFSTEAFF.

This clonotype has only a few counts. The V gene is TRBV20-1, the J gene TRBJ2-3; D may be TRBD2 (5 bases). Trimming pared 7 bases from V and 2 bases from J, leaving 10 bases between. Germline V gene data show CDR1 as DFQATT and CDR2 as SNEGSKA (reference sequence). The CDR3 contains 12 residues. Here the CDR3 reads CSGLAHTDTQYF. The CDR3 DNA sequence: TGCAGTGGCCTAGCACACACAGATACGCAGTATTTT.

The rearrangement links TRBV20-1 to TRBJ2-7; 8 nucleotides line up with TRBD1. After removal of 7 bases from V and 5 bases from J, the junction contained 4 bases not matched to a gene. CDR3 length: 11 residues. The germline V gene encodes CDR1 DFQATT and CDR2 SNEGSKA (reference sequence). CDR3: CSVLQGDEQYV. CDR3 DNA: TGCAGTGTGTTACAGGGGGACGAGCAGTACGTC.

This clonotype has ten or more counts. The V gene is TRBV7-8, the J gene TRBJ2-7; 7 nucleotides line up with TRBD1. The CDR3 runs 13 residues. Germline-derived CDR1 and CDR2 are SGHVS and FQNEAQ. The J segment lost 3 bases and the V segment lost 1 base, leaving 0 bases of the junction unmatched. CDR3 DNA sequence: TGTGCCAGCAGCTTAGGGGACAGCTACGAGCAGTACGTC. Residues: CASSLGDSYEQYV.

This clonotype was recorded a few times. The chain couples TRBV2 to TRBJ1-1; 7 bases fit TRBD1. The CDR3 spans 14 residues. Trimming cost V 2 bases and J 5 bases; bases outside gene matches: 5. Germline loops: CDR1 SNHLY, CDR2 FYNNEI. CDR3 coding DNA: TGTGCCAGCAGTGAACGGCAGGGGGGAACTGAAGCTTTCTTT. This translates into CASSERQGGTEAFF.

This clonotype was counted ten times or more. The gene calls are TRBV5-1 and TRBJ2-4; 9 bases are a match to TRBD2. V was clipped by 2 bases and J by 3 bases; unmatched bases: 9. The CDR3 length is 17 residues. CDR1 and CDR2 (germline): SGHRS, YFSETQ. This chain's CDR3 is CASSFLAGSPGKNIQYF. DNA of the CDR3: TGCGCCAGCAGCTTCCTAGCGGGGTCCCCGGGCAAAAACATTCAGTACTTC.

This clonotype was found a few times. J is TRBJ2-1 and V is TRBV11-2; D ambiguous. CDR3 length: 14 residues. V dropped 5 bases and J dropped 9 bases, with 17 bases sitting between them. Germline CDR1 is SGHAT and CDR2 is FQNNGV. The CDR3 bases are TGTGCCAGCAGCCCCCCTTCCTACTCGGGTGAGCAGTTCTTC. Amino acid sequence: CASSPPSYSGEQFF.

The DNA for the CDR3 is TGTGCCAGCAGCTCGGACAGGGAAACAGATACGCAGTATTTT. It is translated as CASSSDRETDTQYF. This rearrangement joins TRBV5-4 to TRBJ2-3, with TRBD1 matching 8 bases. This CDR3 is built from 14 residues. Trimming removed 3 bases from V and 3 bases from J; junction bases left unmatched: 3. Germline V gene data show CDR1 as SGHNT and CDR2 as YYREEE (reference sequence).

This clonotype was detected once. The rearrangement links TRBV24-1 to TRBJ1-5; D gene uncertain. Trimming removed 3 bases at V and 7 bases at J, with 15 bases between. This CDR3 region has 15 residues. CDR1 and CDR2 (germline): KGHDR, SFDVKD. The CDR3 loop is CATSDLPPEEQPQHF. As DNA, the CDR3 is TGTGCCACCAGTGATCTACCCCCCGAAGAACAGCCCCAGCATTTT.

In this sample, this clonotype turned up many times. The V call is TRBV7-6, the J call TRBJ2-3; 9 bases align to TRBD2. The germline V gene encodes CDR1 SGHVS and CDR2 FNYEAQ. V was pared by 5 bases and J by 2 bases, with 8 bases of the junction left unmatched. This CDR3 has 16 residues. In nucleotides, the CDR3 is TGTGCCAGCAGCGTAGTAGCGGGGGCCCCCACAGATACGCAGTATTTT. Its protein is CASSVVAGAPTDTQYF.

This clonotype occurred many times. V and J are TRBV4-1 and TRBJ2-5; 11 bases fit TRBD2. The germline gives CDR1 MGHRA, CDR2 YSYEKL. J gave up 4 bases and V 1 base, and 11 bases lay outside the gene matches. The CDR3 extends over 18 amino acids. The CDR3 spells CASSQAALAGGGRETQYF. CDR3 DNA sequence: TGCGCCAGCAGCCAAGCGGCGCTAGCGGGGGGCGGGCGAGAGACCCAGTACTTC.

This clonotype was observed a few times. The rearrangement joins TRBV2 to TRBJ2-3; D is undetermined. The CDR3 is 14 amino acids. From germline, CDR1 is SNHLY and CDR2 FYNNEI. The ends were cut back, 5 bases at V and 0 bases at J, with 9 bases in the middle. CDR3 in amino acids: CASSKGGSTDTQYF. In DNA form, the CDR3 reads TGTGCCAGCAGTAAGGGCGGAAGCACAGATACGCAGTATTTT.

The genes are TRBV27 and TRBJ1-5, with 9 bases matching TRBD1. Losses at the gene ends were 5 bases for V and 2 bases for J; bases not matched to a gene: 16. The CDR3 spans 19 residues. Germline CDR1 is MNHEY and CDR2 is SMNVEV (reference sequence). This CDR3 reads CASSPGQGLGTVGNQPQHF. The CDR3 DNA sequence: TGTGCCAGCAGTCCTGGACAGGGGTTGGGTACGGTTGGCAATCAGCCCCAGCATTTT.

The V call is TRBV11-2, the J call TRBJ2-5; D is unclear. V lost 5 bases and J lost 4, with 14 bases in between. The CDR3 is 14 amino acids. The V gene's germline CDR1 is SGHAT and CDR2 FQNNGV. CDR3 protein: CASSLRSSLETQYF. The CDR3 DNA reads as TGTGCCAGCAGCCTGAGGTCCTCCCTAGAGACCCAGTACTTC.

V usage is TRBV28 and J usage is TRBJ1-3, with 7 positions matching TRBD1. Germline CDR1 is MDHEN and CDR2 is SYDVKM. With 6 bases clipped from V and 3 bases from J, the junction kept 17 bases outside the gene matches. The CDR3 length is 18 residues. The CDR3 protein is CASSPPPALQGHGNTIYF. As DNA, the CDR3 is TGTGCCAGCAGCCCCCCCCCGGCCCTACAGGGGCATGGAAACACCATATATTTT.

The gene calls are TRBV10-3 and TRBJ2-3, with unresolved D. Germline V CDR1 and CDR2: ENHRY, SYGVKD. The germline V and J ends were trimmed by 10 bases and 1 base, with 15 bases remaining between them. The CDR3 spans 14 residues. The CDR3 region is CATTSSLGTDTQYF. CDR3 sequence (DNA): TGTGCCACCACCTCGAGTTTGGGCACAGATACGCAGTATTTT.

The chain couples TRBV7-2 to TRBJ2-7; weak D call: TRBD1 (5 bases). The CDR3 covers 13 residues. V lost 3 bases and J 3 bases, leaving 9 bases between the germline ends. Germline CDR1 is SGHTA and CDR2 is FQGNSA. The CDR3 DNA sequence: TGTGCCAGCAGCTTCTCAGGGCGCTACGAGCAGTACTTC. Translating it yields CASSFSGRYEQYF.

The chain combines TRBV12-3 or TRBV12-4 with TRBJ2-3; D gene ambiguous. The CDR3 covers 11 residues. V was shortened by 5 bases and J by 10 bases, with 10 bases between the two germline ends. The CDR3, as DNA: TGTGCCAGCAGTCCCTCCCGGGCGCAGTATTTT. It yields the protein CASSPSRAQYF.

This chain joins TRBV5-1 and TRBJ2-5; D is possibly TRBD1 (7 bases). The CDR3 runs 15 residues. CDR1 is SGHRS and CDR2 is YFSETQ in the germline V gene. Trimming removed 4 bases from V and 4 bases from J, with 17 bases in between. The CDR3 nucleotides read TGCGCCAGCAGCCTGGGACAGCCCGGGGGAGAGACCCAGTACTTC. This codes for CASSLGQPGGETQYF.

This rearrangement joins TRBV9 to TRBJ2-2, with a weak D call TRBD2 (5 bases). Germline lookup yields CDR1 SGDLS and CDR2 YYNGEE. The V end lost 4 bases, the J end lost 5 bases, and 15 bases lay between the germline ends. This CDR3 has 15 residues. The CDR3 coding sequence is TGTGCCAGCAGCCAAGCGGTCGGTTTTACCGGGGAGCTGTTTTTT. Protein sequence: CASSQAVGFTGELFF.

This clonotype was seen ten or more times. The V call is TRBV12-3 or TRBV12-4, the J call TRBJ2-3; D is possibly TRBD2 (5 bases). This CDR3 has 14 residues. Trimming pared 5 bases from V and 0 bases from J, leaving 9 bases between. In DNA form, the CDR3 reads TGTGCCAGCAGTCCCGGGGTTAGCACAGATACGCAGTATTTT. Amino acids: CASSPGVSTDTQYF.

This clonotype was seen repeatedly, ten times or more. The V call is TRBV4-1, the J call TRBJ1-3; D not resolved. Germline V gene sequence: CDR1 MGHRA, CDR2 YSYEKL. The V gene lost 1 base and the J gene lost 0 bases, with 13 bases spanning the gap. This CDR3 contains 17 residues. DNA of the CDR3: TGCGCCAGCAGCCAAGGGAGGCAGGAGGGCTCTGGAAACACCATATATTTT. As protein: CASSQGRQEGSGNTIYF.